The clone carrying this T cell receptor (beta chain) showed up just a few times. Its target is not known. The CDR3 totals 14 residues. Germline V gives CDR1 SGHRS, CDR2 YFSETQ. Losses at the gene ends were 4 bases for V and 5 bases for J; bases not matched to a gene: 7. Study observations and caveats: Greatest tumor Treg TCR overlap was with tumor naive CD4+ cells. Larger-cohort validation covered only one TCR beta V-J rearrangement. Tumor memory CD4+ T cell TCR gene usage was found to cluster with blood and lymph node memory CD4+ cells and with lymph node naive CD4+ cells.

Full-length variable regions came from constant-region reverse primers plus semi-nested Nested Universal Primer A PCR. Via MiXCR, TCRdb re-called the 5' RACE reads, giving one row per CDR3 protein. The table records tens of thousands of distinct CDR3 sequences, about 22% of them present only once. The chain uses TRBV5-1 and TRBJ2-3; 7 positions agree with TRBD2. What was sequenced was memory CD4+ T cells sorted from a lymph node. Subset described: memory CD4+ T cells, CD4+CD45RO+CD25-. This TCR was recovered from a female donor with breast cancer. This CDR3 is CASSQTSRGDTQYF. The CDR3 nucleotides read TGCGCCAGCAGCCAGACTAGCCGGGGAGATACGCAGTATTTT.